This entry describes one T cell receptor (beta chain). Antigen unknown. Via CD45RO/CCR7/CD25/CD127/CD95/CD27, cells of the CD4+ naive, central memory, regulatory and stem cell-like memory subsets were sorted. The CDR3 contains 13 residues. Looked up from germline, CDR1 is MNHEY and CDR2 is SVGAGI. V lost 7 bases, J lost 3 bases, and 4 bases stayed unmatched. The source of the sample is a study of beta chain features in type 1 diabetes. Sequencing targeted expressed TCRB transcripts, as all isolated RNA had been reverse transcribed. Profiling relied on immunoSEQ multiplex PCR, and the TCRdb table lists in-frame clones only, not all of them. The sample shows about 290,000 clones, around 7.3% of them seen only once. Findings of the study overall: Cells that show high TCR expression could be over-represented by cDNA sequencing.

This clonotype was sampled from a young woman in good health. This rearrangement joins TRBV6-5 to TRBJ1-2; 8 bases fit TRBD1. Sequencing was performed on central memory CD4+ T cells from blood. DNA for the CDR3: TGTGCCAGCACCGGGACAGGCGACTATGGCTACACCTTC. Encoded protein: CASTGTGDYGYTF.